This note documents a single T cell receptor beta chain sequence. These data originate in a study of blood T cell repertoires in COVID-19. Assay used: immunoSEQ multiplex PCR; TCRdb lists only in-frame clones, some missing. Among roughly 200,000 clones listed, about 80% were seen once. Sample: peripheral blood. The receptor's source is a man aged 60 to 69 with acute or convalescent COVID-19.

CDR3 coding DNA: TGTGCCAGCAGCGCCAGGGGGGCTAACACTGAAGCTTTCTTT. It encodes CASSARGANTEAFF. The chain has TRBV14 and TRBJ1-1, with 7 positions matching TRBD1. Per the germline V gene, CDR1 is SGHDN and CDR2 is FVKESK. The CDR3 is 14 residues long. The V and J ends lost 5 bases and 2 bases, in that order; junction bases with no gene match: 5.